These 10 T cell receptor beta chains share one sample of origin, sequenced in a study of shared clonotypes between healthy human individuals. The data were produced by immunoSEQ multiplex PCR, yet TCRdb's version contains in-frame clones alone and is incomplete. The sample has 95,000 to 120,000 clones; around 73% are singletons. Sequencing was carried out using memory CD8+ T cells sorted from blood. Subset described: CD45RO+ cells pooled with CCR7-negative TemRA cells. The receptor source for this set is a woman in her 30s in good health.

The chain is built from TRBV15 and TRBJ2-7; 7 positions match TRBD2. The CDR3 is 15 amino acids. Losses at the gene ends were 1 base for V and 6 bases for J; bases not matched to a gene: 9. Per the germline V gene, CDR1 is LNHNV and CDR2 is YYDKDF (reference sequence). CDR3 region: CATSRGRGRAIEQYF. Written as DNA, the CDR3 is TGTGCCACCAGCAGAGGTCGGGGGAGGGCCATCGAGCAGTACTTC.

About this clone itself: A far larger clone is off by one base, so a read error is likely. J is TRBJ2-3 and V is TRBV25-1; TRBD2 matches 10 bases. The CDR3 totals 15 residues. CDR1 is MGHDK, CDR2 SYGVNS, per germline. J gave up 1 base and V 2 bases, and 0 bases lay outside the gene matches. This CDR3 is CASSELAGGTDTQYF. The DNA of the CDR3 is TGTGCCAGCAGTGAACTAGCGGGAGGCACAGATACGCAGTATTTT.

The chain couples TRBV4-1 to TRBJ1-4, with 10 bases aligning to TRBD1. The V and J ends lost 4 bases and 0 bases, in that order; junction bases with no gene match: 5. Germline-derived CDR1 and CDR2 are MGHRA and YSYEKL. The CDR3 is made up of 17 amino acids. The CDR3: CASSRDRGLPTNEKLFF. CDR3 DNA sequence: TGCGCCAGCAGCCGGGACAGGGGTCTCCCAACTAATGAAAAACTGTTTTTT.

This clone showed up just a few times. The chain has TRBV7-6 and TRBJ2-7, with D uncertain. The CDR3 length is 12 residues. Germline V CDR1 and CDR2: SGHVS, FNYEAQ. Deletions cut 6 bases from V and 3 bases from J, with 9 bases between. As DNA, the CDR3 is TGTGCCAGCAGTCAACACCTCTACGAGCAGTACTTC. It yields the protein CASSQHLYEQYF.

This chain links TRBV30 with TRBJ2-1; a possible D gene is TRBD2 (5 bases). Trimming stripped 4 bases from V and 8 bases from J, with 9 bases between. CDR1 is GTSNPN, CDR2 SVGIG, per germline (reference sequence). The CDR3 extends over 11 amino acids. The CDR3 nucleotides read TGTGCCTGGAAGTCGGGGTATGAGCAGTTCTTC. Residues: CAWKSGYEQFF. The whole variable domain, filled in from reference TRBV30 and TRBJ2-1, reads SQTIHQWPATLVQPVGSPLSLECTVEGTSNPNLYWYRQAAGRGLQLLFYSVGIGQISSEVPQNLSASRPQDRQFILSSKKLLLSDSGFYLCAWKSGYEQFFGPGTRLTVL.

The chain joins TRBV28 to TRBJ1-5; D unclear. The germline V gene has CDR1 MDHEN and CDR2 SYDVKM. V lost 5 bases and J lost 0, with 8 bases in between. This CDR3 has 14 residues. For the CDR3, the DNA is TGTGCCAGCAGTCGGCAGGTTAGCAATCAGCCCCAGCATTTT. Encoded protein: CASSRQVSNQPQHF. The variable domain in full, with the rest retrieved from reference TRBV28 and TRBJ1-5, is DVKVTQSSRYLVKRTGEKVFLECVQDMDHENMFWYRQDPGLGLRLIYFSYDVKMKEKGDIPEGYSVSREKKERFSLILESASTNQTSMYLCASSRQVSNQPQHFGDGTRLSIL.

This clone was detected many times. The V call is TRBV19, the J call TRBJ2-6, with TRBD1 as a possible D gene (6 bases). The ends were cut back, 4 bases at V and 0 bases at J, with 10 bases in the middle. The V gene's germline CDR1 is LNHDA and CDR2 SQIVND (reference sequence). The CDR3 has 16 residues. The chain's CDR3 is CASSTTGTSGANVLTF. DNA for the CDR3: TGTGCCAGTAGTACCACAGGGACCTCTGGGGCCAACGTCCTGACTTTC.

The chain employs TRBV5-1 and TRBJ2-5; D is unclear. TRBJ2-7 explains the end of the DNA better; the J call may be wrong. Looked up from germline, CDR1 is SGHRS and CDR2 is YFSETQ. The CDR3 is 13 amino acids. In DNA form, the CDR3 reads TGCGCCAGCAGCTTGGCGGCAGCCTACGAGCAGTACTTC. Its translation is CASSLAAAYEQYF.

The chain employs TRBV6-1 and TRBJ2-7; D perhaps matches TRBD2 (6 bases). Between the trimmed V and J ends, which lost 7 bases and 2 bases, there was a span of 12 bases. The CDR3 sequence is 13 residues long. CDR1 is MNHNS, CDR2 SASEGT, per germline. For the CDR3, the DNA is TGTGCCAGCACAGGGCTAGCGCCCTACGAGCAGTACTTC. Amino acid sequence: CASTGLAPYEQYF.

The chain employs TRBV4-1 and TRBJ1-6, with unresolved D. V lost 0 bases to trimming and J lost 8 bases, with 11 bases between them. Germline V CDR1 and CDR2: MGHRA, YSYEKL. CDR3 length equals 15 residues. Here the CDR3 reads CASSQDPGLDSPLHF. Here the CDR3 DNA reads TGCGCCAGCAGCCAAGATCCGGGATTGGATTCACCCCTCCACTTT.